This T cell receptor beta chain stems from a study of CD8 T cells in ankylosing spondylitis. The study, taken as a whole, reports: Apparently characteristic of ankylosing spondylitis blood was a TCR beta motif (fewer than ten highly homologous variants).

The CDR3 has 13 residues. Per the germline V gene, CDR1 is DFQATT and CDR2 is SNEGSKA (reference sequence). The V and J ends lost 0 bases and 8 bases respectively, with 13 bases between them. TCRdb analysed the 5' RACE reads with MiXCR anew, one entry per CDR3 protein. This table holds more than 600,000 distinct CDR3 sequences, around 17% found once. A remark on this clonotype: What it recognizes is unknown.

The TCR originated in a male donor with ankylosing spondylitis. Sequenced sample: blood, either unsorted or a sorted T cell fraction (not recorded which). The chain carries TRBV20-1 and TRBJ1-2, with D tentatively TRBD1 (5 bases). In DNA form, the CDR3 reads TGCAGTGCTAGAGAGGAACAGGTCTGGGGCTACACCTTC. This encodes CSAREEQVWGYTF.